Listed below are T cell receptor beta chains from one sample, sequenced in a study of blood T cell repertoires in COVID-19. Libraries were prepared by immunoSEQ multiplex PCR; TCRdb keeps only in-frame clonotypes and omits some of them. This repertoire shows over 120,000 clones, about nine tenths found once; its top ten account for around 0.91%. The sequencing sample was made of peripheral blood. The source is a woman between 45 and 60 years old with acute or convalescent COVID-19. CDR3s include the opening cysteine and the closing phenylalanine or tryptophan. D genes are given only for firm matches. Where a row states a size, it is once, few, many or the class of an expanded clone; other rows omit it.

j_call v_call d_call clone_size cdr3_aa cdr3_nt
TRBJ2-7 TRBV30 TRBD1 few CAWRGTGPYEQYF TGTGCCTGGAGGGGGACAGGGCCCTACGAGCAGTACTTC
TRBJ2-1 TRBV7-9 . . CASSSVGEQFF TGTGCCAGCAGCTCAGTCGGGGAGCAGTTCTTC
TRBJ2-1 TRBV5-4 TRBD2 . CASSPGLAGEAYNEQFF TGTGCCAGCAGCCCGGGACTAGCGGGGGAAGCGTACAATGAGCAGTTCTTC
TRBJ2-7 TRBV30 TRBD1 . CAWRQTGSIGYEQYF TGTGCCTGGAGACAGACAGGGAGTATAGGCTACGAGCAGTACTTC
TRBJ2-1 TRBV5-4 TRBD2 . CASSWGPGTSGRSSYNEQFF TGTGCCAGCAGCTGGGGGCCCGGGACTAGCGGAAGGAGCTCCTACAATGAGCAGTTCTTC
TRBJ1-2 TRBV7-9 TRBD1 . CASTLSSGTGVGYTF TGTGCCTCTACCTTATCTTCCGGGACAGGGGTGGGCTACACCTTC
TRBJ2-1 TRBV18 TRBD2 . CASSPKLAGSSYNEQFF TGTGCCAGCTCACCCAAGCTAGCGGGGAGCTCCTACAATGAGCAGTTCTTC
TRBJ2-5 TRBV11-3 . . CASSWAGAAETQYF TGTGCCAGCAGCTGGGCGGGGGCGGCAGAGACCCAGTACTTC
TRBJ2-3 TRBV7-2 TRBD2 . CASSFGLGLADTQYF TGTGCCAGCAGCTTCGGACTAGGGCTCGCAGATACGCAGTATTTT
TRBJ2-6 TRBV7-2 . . CASKGGGPGANVLTF TGTGCCAGCAAAGGGGGAGGGCCCGGGGCCAACGTCCTGACTTTC
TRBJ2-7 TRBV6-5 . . CASSYATLEAEQYF TGTGCCAGCAGTTACGCGACTCTAGAGGCAGAGCAGTACTTC
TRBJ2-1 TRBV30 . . CAWSWQLSYNEQFF TGTGCCTGGAGTTGGCAGTTGTCCTACAATGAGCAGTTCTTC
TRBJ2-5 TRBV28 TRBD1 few CASSSGQVLQETQYF TGTGCCAGCAGCTCGGGACAGGTTCTTCAAGAGACCCAGTACTTC
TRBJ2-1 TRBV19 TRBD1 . CASSGQGGPYNEQFF TGTGCCAGTAGTGGACAGGGGGGCCCCTACAATGAGCAGTTCTTC
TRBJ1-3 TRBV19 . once CASNAVGNTIYF TGTGCCAGTAATGCAGTCGGAAACACCATATATTTT
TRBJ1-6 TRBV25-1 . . CASTAESSYNSPLHF TGTGCCAGCACCGCGGAGAGCTCCTATAATTCACCCCTCCACTTT
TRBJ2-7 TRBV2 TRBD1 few CASSLRTGTYEQYF TGTGCCAGCAGTCTCCGGACAGGGACCTACGAGCAGTACTTC
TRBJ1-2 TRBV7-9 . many CASSLAGAQGYTF TGTGCCAGCAGCTTAGCGGGAGCCCAGGGCTACACCTTC
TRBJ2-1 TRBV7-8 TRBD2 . CASSLGLAGPYNEQFF TGTGCCAGCAGCTTGGGACTAGCGGGACCATACAATGAGCAGTTCTTC
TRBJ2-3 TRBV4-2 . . CASSQDPSGGTDTQYF TGTGCCAGCAGCCAAGATCCTTCAGGGGGCACAGATACGCAGTATTTT
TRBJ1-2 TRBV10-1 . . CASSESSRDSGYTF TGCGCCAGCAGTGAGTCGAGCAGGGACTCTGGCTACACCTTC
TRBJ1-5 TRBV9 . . CASTPGYSGAYRGNQPQHF TGTGCCAGCACCCCCGGGTACAGTGGGGCATATAGGGGCAATCAGCCCCAGCATTTT
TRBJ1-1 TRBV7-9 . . CASSNRYENTEAFF TGTGCCAGCAGCAACAGATACGAAAACACTGAAGCTTTCTTT
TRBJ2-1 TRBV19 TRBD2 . CASSPTSGGAYNEQFF TGTGCCAGTAGTCCGACTAGCGGGGGGGCCTACAATGAGCAGTTCTTC
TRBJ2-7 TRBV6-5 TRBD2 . CASRSRGDEQYF TGTGCCAGCAGATCGCGGGGGGACGAGCAGTACTTC
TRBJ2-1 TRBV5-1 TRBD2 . CASPPAGGEQFF TGCGCCAGCCCCCCGGCGGGGGGTGAGCAGTTCTTC
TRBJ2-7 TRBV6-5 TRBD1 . CASSYSGTDSYEQYF TGTGCCAGCAGTTACTCTGGGACAGACTCCTACGAGCAGTACTTC
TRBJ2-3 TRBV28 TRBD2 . CASSPRLAGAFTDTQYF TGTGCCAGCAGTCCCCGACTAGCGGGGGCCTTCACAGATACGCAGTATTTT
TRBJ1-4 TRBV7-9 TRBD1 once CASSEDRVSTNEKLFF TGTGCCAGCAGCGAGGACAGGGTCTCAACTAATGAAAAACTGTTTTTT
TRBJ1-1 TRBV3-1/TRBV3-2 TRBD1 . CASSLGQSGAFF TGTGCCAGCAGCCTGGGACAGTCGGGGGCTTTCTTT
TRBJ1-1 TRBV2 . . CASSLDGRGTEAFF TGTGCCAGCAGTCTCGATGGTCGGGGAACTGAAGCTTTCTTT
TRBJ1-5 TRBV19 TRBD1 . CASIRGRDSNQPQHF TGTGCCAGTATCAGGGGGAGAGATAGCAATCAGCCCCAGCATTTT
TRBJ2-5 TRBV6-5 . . CASKRETQYF TGTGCCAGCAAGCGGGAGACCCAGTACTTC
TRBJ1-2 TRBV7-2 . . CASSLVMFGYTF TGTGCCAGCAGCTTAGTAATGTTTGGCTACACCTTC
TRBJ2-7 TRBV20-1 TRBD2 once CSASSGRGYEQYF TGCAGTGCTAGTAGCGGGAGGGGGTACGAGCAGTACTTC
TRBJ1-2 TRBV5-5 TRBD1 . CASSPTGDYGYTF TGTGCCAGCAGCCCCACAGGGGACTATGGCTACACCTTC
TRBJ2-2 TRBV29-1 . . CSVEKGGGRTGELFF TGCAGCGTTGAAAAGGGGGGAGGGAGGACCGGGGAGCTGTTTTTT
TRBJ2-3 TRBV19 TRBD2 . CASIRGGTDTQYF TGTGCCAGTATCCGGGGGGGCACAGATACGCAGTATTTT
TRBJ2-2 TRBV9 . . CASSSFGHLTGELFF TGTGCCAGCAGCTCATTCGGACATCTCACCGGGGAGCTGTTTTTT
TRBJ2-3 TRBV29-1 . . CSVEGGISSTDTQYF TGCAGCGTTGAAGGGGGCATATCTAGCACAGATACGCAGTATTTT